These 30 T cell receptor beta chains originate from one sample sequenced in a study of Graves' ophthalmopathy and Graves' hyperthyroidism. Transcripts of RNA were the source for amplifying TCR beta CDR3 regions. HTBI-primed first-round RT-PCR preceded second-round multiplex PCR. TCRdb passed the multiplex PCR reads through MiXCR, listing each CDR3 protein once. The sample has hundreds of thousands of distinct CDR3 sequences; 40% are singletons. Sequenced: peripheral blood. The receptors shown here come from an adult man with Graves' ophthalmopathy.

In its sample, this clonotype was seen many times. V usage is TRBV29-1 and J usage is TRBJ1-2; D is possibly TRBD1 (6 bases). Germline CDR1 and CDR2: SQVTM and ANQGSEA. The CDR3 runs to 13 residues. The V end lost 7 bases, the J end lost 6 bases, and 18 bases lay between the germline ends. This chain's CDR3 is CSAEGVGGNGYTF. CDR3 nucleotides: TGCAGCGCAGAGGGAGTGGGGGGCAATGGCTACACCTTC.

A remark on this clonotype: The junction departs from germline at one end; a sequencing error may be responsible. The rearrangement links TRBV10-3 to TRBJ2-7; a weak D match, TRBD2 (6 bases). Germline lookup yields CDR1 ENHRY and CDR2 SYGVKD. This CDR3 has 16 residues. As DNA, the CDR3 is TGTGCCAGCAGTTTAAGACCAGCGGGTACGACCTACGAGCAGTACTTC. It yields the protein CASSLRPAGTTYEQYF.

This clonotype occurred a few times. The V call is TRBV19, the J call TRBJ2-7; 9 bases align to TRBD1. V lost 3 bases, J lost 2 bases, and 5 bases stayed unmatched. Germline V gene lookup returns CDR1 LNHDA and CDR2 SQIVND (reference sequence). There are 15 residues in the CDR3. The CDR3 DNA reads TGTGCCAGTAGTATGGGGACAGGGCCAACCTACGAGCAGTACTTC. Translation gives CASSMGTGPTYEQYF.

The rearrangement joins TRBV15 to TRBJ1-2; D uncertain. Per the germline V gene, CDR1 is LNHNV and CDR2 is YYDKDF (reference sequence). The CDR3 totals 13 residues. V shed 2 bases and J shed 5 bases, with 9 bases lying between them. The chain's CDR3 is CATSRQVPYGYTF. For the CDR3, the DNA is TGTGCCACCAGCAGACAAGTCCCATATGGCTACACCTTC.

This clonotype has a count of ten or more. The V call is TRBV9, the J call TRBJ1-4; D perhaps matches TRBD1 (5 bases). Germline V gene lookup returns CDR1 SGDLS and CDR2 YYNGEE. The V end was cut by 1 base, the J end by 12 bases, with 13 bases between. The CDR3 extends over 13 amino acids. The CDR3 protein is CASSVSPGWQLFF. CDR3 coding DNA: TGTGCCAGCAGCGTAAGCCCAGGGTGGCAACTGTTTTTT.

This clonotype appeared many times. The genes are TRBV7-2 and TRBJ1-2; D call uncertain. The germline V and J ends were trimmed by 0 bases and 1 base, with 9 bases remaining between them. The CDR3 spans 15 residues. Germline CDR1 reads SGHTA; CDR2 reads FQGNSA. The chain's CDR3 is CASSLASVNNYGYTF. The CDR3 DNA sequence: TGTGCCAGCAGCTTAGCTTCCGTGAATAACTATGGCTACACCTTC.

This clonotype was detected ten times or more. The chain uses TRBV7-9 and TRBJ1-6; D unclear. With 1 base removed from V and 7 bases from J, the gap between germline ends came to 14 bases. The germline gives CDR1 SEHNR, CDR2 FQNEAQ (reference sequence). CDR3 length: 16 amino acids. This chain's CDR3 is CASSLGTGTKNSPLHF. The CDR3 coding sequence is TGTGCCAGCAGCTTAGGGACGGGAACAAAGAATTCACCCCTCCACTTT.

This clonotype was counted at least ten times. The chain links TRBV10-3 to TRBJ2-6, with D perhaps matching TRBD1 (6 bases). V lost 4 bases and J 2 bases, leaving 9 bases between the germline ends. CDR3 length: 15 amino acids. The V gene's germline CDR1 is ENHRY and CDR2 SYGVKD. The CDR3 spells CAISGQGTGANVLTF. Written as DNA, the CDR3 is TGTGCCATCAGTGGGCAGGGGACTGGGGCCAACGTCCTGACTTTC.

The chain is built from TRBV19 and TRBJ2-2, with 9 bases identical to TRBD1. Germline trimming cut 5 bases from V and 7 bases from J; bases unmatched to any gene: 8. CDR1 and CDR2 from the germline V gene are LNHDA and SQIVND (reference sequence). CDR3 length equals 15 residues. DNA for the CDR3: TGTGCCAGTAGTTTCCAACAGGGGGCGGGCGGGGAGCTGTTTTTT. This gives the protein CASSFQQGAGGELFF.

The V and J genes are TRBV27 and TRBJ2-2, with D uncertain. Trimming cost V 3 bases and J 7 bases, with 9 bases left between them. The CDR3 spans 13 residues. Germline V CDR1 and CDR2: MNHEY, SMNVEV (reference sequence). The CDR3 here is CASSFVPIGELFF. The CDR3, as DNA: TGTGCCAGCAGTTTTGTTCCTATCGGGGAGCTGTTTTTT.

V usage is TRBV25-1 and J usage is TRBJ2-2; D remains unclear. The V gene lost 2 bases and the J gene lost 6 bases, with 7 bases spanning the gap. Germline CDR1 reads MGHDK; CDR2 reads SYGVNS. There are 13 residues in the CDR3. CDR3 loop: CASSEGFAGELFF. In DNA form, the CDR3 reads TGTGCCAGCAGTGAAGGATTCGCCGGGGAGCTGTTTTTT. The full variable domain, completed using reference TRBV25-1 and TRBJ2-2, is EADIYQTPRYLVIGTGKKITLECSQTMGHDKMYWYQQDPGMELHLIHYSYGVNSTEKGDLSSESTVSRIRTEHFPLTLESARPSHTSQYLCASSEGFAGELFFGEGSRLTVL.

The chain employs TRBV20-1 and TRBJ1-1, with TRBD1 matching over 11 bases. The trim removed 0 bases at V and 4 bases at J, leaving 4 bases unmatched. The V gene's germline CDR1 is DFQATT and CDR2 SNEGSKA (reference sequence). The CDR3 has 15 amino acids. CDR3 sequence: CSARDPGTGGTEAFF. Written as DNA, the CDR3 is TGCAGTGCTAGAGATCCGGGGACAGGGGGCACTGAAGCTTTCTTT.

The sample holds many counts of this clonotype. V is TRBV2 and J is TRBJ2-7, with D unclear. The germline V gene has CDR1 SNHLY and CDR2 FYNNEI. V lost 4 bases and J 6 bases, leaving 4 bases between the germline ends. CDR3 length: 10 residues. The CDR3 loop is CASSGGEQYF. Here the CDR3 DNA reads TGTGCCAGCAGTGGTGGCGAGCAGTACTTC.

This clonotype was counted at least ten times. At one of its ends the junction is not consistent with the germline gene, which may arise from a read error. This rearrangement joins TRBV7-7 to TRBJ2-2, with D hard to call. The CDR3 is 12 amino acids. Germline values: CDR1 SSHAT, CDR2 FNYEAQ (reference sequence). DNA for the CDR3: TGTGCTAGCAGCTTAATTGGCGGGGAGCTGTTTTTT. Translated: CASSLIGGELFF.

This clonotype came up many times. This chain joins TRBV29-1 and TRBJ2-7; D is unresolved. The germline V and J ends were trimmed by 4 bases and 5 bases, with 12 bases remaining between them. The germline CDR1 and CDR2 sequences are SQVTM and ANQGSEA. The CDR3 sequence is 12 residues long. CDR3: CSVVRQTNEQYF. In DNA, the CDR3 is TGCAGCGTTGTACGCCAAACCAACGAGCAGTACTTC.

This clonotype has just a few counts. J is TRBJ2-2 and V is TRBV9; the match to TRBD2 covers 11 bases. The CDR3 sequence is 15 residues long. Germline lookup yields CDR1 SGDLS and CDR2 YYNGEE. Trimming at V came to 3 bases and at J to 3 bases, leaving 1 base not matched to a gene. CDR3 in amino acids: CASSGTSGYTGELFF. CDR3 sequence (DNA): TGTGCCAGCAGCGGGACTAGCGGGTACACCGGGGAGCTGTTTTTT.

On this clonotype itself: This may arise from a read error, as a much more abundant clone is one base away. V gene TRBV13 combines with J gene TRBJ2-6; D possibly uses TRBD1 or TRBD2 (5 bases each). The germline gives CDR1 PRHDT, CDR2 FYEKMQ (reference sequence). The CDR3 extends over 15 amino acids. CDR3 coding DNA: TGTGCCAGCTCCCAGGCGGGCTCTGGGGCCATCGTCCTGACTTTC. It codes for CASSQAGSGAIVLTF.

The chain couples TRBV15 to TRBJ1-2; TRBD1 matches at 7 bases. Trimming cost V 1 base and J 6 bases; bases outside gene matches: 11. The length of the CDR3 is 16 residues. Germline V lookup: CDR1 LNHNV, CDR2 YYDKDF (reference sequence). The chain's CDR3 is CATSRGTSGGEDGYTF. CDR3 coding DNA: TGTGCCACCAGCAGAGGCACGTCAGGGGGTGAGGATGGCTACACCTTC.

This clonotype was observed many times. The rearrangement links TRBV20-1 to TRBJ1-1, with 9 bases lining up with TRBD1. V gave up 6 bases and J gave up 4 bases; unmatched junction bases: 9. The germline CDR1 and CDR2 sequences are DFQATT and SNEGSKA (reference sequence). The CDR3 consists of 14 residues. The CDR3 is CSALPGQGGTEAFF. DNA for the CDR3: TGCAGTGCCCTTCCGGGACAGGGTGGCACTGAAGCTTTCTTT.

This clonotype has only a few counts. The CDR3 DNA sequence: TGTGCCAGCAGACTGACAGGAAAGCTGTTTTTT. Protein sequence: CASRLTGKLFF. The V call is TRBV6-6, the J call TRBJ2-2, with D possibly being TRBD1 (6 bases). Germline-derived CDR1 and CDR2 are MNHNY and SVGAGI (reference sequence). The CDR3 runs 11 residues. Trimming took off 6 bases at V and 12 bases at J, with 11 bases between the two ends.

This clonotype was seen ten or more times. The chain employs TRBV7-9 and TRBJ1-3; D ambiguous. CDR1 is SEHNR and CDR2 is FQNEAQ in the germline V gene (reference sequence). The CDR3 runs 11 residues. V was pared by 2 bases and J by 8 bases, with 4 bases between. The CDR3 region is CASSLRDTIYF. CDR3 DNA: TGTGCCAGCAGCTTACGAGACACCATATATTTT.

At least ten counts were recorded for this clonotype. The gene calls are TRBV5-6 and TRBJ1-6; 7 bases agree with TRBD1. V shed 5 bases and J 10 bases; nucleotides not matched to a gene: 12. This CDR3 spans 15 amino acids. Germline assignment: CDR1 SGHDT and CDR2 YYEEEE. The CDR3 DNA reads TGTGCCAGCAGTTCCCAAACAGGGGTCAACTCACCCCTCCACTTT. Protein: CASSSQTGVNSPLHF.

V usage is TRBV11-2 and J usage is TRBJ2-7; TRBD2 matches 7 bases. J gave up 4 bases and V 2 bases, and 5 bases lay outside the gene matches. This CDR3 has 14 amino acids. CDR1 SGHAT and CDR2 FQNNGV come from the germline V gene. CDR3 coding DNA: TGTGCCAGCAGCTTATCTCGGGGGGTGTACGAGCAGTACTTC. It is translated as CASSLSRGVYEQYF.

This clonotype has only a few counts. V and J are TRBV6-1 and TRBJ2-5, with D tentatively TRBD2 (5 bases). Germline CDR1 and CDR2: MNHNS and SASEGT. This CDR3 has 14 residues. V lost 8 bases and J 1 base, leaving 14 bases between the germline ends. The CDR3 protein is CASEGRASQETQYF. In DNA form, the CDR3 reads TGTGCCAGCGAGGGCAGAGCGAGCCAAGAGACCCAGTACTTC.

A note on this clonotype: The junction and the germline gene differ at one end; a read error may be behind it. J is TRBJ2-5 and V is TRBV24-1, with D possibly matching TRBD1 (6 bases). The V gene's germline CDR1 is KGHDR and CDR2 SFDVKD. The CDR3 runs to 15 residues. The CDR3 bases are TGTGCCAGCAGTCTAAATACAGGGTACCAAGAGACCCAGTACTTC. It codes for CASSLNTGYQETQYF.

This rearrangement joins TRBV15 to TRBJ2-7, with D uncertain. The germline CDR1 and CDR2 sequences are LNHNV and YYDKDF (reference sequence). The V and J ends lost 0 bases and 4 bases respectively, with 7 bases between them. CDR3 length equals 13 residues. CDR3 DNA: TGTGCCACCAGCAGAGAATGGGATTACGAGCAGTACTTC. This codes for CATSREWDYEQYF.

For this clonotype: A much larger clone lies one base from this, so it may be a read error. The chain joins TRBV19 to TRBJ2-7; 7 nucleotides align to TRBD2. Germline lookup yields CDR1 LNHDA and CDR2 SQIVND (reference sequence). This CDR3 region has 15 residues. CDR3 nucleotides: TGTGCCAGTAGTATCGTAGCGGGTCGTCTTTACGGGCAGTACTTC. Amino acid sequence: CASSIVAGRLYGQYF.

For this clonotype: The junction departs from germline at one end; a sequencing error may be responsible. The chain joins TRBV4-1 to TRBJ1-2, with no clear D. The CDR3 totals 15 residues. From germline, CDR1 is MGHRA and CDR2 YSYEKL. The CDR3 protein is CASSPGLSSYYGYTF. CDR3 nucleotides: TGTGCCAGCAGCCCCGGGCTCTCTTCTTACTATGGCTACACCTTC.

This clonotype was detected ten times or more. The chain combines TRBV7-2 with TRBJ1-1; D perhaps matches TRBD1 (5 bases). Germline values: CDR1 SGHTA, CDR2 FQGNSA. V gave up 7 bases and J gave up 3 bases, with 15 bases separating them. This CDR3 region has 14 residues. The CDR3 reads CASTKQAFDTEAFF. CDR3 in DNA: TGTGCCAGCACAAAACAGGCTTTTGACACTGAAGCTTTCTTT.

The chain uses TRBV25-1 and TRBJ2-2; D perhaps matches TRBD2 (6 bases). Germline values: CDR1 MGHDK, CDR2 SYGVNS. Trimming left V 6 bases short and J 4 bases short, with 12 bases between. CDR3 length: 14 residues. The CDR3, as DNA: TGTGCCAGCAGGGAGGGCGGGGTCACCGGGGAGCTGTTTTTT. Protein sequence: CASREGGVTGELFF. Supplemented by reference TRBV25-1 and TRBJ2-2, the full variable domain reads EADIYQTPRYLVIGTGKKITLECSQTMGHDKMYWYQQDPGMELHLIHYSYGVNSTEKGDLSSESTVSRIRTEHFPLTLESARPSHTSQYLCASREGGVTGELFFGEGSRLTVL.